This TCR beta chain was captured in a study of cytomegalovirus exposure and HLA in healthy donors. In the PCR, 60 Vbeta and 13 Jbeta primers were used. This table comes from immunoSEQ multiplex PCR, and its TCRdb copy is limited to in-frame clones, with some not included. The sample includes about 190,000 clones, roughly 75% of them seen just once. CDR1 is MDHEN, CDR2 SYDVKM, per germline. V lost 1 base to trimming and J lost 1 base; unmatched junction nucleotides: 3. The CDR3 spans 16 residues. The rearrangement uses TRBV28 and TRBJ2-7; 11 nucleotides match TRBD2. The TCR sequence derives from a man under 40 in good health and CMV-seropositive. Material for sequencing was PBMCs. CDR3 loop: CASSLFGTSGSYEQYF. The DNA of the CDR3 is TGTGCCAGCAGTTTATTCGGGACTAGCGGTTCCTACGAGCAGTACTTC. The entire variable domain, with the rest obtained from reference TRBV28 and TRBJ2-7, is as follows: DVKVTQSSRYLVKRTGEKVFLECVQDMDHENMFWYRQDPGLGLRLIYFSYDVKMKEKGDIPEGYSVSREKKERFSLILESASTNQTSMYLCASSLFGTSGSYEQYFGPGTRLTVT.